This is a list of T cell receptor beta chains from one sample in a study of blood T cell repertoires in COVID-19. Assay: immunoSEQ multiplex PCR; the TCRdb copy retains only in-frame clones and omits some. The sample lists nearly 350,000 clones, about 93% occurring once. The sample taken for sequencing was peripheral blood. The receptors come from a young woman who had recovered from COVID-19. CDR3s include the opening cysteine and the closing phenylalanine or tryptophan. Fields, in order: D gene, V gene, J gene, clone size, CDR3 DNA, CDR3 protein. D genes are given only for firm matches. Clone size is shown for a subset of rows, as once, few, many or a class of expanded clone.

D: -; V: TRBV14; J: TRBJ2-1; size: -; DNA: TGTGCCAGCAGCCCCAGGACACCTACCTACAATGAGCAGTTCTTC; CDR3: CASSPRTPTYNEQFF
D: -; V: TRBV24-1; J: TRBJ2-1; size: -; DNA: TGTGCCACCAGTGTGACCAGCGGGTTGTCCTACAATGAGCAGTTCTTC; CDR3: CATSVTSGLSYNEQFF
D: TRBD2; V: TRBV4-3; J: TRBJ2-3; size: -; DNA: TGCGCCAGCAGCCAAGATTGGACTAGCGGAGGGGAAGATACGCAGTATTTT; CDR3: CASSQDWTSGGEDTQYF
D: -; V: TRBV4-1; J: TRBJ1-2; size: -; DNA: TGCGCCAGCAGCCGAGACAGCGACGGCTATGGCTACACCTTC; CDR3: CASSRDSDGYGYTF
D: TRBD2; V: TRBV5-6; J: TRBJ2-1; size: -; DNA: TGTGCCAGCAGCTCGGGACTAGCGGGGATAAGCTCCTACAATGAGCAGTTCTTC; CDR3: CASSSGLAGISSYNEQFF
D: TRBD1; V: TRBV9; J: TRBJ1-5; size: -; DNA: TGTGCCAGCAGCGTAGGGACAGGTGGGGATCAGCCCCAGCATTTT; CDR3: CASSVGTGGDQPQHF
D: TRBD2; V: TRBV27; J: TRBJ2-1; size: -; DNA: TGTGCCAGCAGCCACAAAGCGGGAGAGGCTGAGCAGTTCTTC; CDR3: CASSHKAGEAEQFF
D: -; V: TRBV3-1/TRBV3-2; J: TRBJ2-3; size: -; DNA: TGTGCCAGCAGCCAAGAGGGCTTCGAGGATACGCAGTATTTT; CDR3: CASSQEGFEDTQYF
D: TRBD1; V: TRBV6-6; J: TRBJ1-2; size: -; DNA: TGTGCCAGCAGTTACGGGGGGACAGCCCCTGGCTACACCTTC; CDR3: CASSYGGTAPGYTF
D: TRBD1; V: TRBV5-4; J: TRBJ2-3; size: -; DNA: TGTGCCAGCAGCATGGGGACAGTCGCAGATACGCAGTATTTT; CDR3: CASSMGTVADTQYF
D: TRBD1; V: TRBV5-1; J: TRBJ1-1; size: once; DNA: TGCGCCAGCAGCGGAGGACAGGGGTGGGCACGGGACACTGAAGCTTTCTTT; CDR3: CASSGGQGWARDTEAFF
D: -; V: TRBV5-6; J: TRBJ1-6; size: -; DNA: TGTGCCAGCAGTGCGACACCAACCTATAATTCACCCCTCCACTTT; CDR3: CASSATPTYNSPLHF
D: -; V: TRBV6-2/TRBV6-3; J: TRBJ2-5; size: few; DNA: TGTGCCAGCACCCCCTCCTCTGGACTCGGGACCCAGTACTTC; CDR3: CASTPSSGLGTQYF
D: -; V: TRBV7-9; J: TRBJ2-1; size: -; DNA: TGTGCCAGCAGCTCACCCCGGTGGAATGAGCAGTTCTTC; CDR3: CASSSPRWNEQFF
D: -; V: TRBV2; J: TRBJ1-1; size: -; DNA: TGTGCCAGCAGTGAAGGCAGGAAAGCTTTCTTT; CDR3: CASSEGRKAFF
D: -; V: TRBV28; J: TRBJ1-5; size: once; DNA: TGTGCCAGTAACAGGGTCGCCCAGAAGCAGCCCCAGCATTTT; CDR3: CASNRVAQKQPQHF
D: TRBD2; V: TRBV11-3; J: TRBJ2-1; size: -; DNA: TGTGCCAGCAGCTCCCCTTTAGCGGGGGGAACGGGGGGTAATGAGCAGTTCTTC; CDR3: CASSSPLAGGTGGNEQFF
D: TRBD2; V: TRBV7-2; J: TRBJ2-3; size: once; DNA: TGTGCCAGCAGCACCGGGACTATCACAGATACGCAGTATTTT; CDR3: CASSTGTITDTQYF
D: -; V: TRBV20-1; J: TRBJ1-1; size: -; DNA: TGCAGTGCTAGTATGGGCTACATGAACACTGAAGCTTTCTTT; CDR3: CSASMGYMNTEAFF
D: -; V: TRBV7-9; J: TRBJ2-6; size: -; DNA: TGTGCCAGCAGCTCACGGACGGTGATCTCTGGGGCCAACGTCCTAACTTTC; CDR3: CASSSRTVISGANVLTF
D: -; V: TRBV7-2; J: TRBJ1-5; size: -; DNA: TGTGCCAGCAGCCTGACGGGAAGTCAGCCCCAGCATTTT; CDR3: CASSLTGSQPQHF
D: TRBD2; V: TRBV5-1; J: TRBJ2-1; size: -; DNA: TGCGCCAGCAGCCGGACTAGCGGAAGCTACAATGAGCAGTTCTTC; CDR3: CASSRTSGSYNEQFF
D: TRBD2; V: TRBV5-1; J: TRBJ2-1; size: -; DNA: TGCGCCAGCACTGAGGCGACTAGCGTTCGTAATGAGCAGTTCTTC; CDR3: CASTEATSVRNEQFF
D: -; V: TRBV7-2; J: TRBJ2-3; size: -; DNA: TGTGCCAGCAGCTTAGATAGCAGCACAGATACGCAGTATTTT; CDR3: CASSLDSSTDTQYF
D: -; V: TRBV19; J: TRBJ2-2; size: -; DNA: TGTGCCAGTACCATGCAGGGTCCGAACACCGGGGAGCTGTTTTTT; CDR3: CASTMQGPNTGELFF
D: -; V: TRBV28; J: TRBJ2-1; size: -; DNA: TGTGCCAGCAGTTTAAGAGGCGATGAGCAGTTCTTC; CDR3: CASSLRGDEQFF
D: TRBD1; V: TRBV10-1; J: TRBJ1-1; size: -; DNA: TGCGCCAGCAGCCGGACAGGGAATACTGAAGCTTTCTTT; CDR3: CASSRTGNTEAFF
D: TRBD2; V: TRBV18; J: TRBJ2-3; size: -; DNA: TGTGCCAGCACTAGGACTAGCGGGACTAGCACAGATACGCAGTATTTT; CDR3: CASTRTSGTSTDTQYF
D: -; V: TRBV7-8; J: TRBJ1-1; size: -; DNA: TGTGCCAGCAGCACCAACAGGGCTGAAGCTTTCTTT; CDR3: CASSTNRAEAFF
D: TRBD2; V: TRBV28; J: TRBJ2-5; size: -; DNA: TGTGCCAGCAGTTTATCCGGACTAGCTAGAAGGGAGACCCAGTACTTC; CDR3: CASSLSGLARRETQYF
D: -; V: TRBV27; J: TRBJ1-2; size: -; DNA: TGTGCCAGCAAACCCGCGCAGGACTATGGCTACACCTTC; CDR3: CASKPAQDYGYTF
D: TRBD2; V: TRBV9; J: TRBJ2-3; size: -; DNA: TGTGCCAGCAGCGAACCCGGACTAGCGGTTACGCAGTATTTT; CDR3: CASSEPGLAVTQYF
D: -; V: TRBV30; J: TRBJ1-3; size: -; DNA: TGTGCCTGGAGTGTACGCAGCCAAGACTCCGGAAACACCATATATTTT; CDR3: CAWSVRSQDSGNTIYF
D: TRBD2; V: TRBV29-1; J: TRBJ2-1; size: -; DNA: TGCAGCCTCGTGAGCGGGAGGGCCGGGGGTGAGCAGTTCTTC; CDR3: CSLVSGRAGGEQFF
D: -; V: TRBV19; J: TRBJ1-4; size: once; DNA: TGTGCCAGTAGTACGGCACAGGGAATTAATGAAAAACTGTTTTTT; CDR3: CASSTAQGINEKLFF
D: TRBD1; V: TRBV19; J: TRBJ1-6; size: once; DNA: TGTGCCAGTAGTATTGGGACAGGGAATTCACCCCTCCACTTT; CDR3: CASSIGTGNSPLHF
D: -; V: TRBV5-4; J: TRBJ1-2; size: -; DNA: TGTGCCAGCAGCTACACAGGTACGAATGGCTACACCTTC; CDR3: CASSYTGTNGYTF
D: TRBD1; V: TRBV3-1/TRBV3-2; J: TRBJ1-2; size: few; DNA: TGTGCCAGCAGCCCCAGACAGGGGCTAAGTGGCTACACCTTC; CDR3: CASSPRQGLSGYTF
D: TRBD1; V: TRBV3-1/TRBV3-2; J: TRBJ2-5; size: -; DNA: TGTGCCAGCAGCCGGACAGGGGGCCTAGAGACCCAGTACTTC; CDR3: CASSRTGGLETQYF
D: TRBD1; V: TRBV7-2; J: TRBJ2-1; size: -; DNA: TGTGCCAGCGGACAGGGTGGTGAGCAGTTCTTC; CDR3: CASGQGGEQFF
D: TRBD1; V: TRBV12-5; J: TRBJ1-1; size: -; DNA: TGTGCTAGTGGTTTGTCGTCTCAGGGACAGCTTGCTTTCTTT; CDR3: CASGLSSQGQLAFF
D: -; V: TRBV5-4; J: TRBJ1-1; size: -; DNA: TGTGCCAGCAGCTGGTGGGGGGGAGGGACTGAAGCTTTCTTT; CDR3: CASSWWGGGTEAFF
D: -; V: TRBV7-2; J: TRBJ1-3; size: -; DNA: TGTGCCAGCAGCTCCCGAGGGTCGGGAAACACCATATATTTT; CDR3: CASSSRGSGNTIYF
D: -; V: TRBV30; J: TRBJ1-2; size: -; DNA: TGTGCCTGGAGCCGGGTTTCGGGAGGCTATGGCTACACCTTC; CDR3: CAWSRVSGGYGYTF
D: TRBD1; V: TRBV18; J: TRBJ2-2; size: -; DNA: TGTGCCAGCTCACCGCAGGGACAGGGGGCGCGTTCCGGGGAGCTGTTTTTT; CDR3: CASSPQGQGARSGELFF
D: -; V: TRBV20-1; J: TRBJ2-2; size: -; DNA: TGCAGTGCTAGTAGAGGCCGGGACTCTAACACCGGGGAGCTGTTTTTT; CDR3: CSASRGRDSNTGELFF
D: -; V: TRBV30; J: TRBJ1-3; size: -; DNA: TGTGCCTGGAGCGCCCGGGACACCATATATTTT; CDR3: CAWSARDTIYF